This entry concerns a single T cell receptor beta chain. The target antigen is unknown. This could be a read error, since a much larger clone is one nucleotide away. The source of the sample is a study of liver allograft versus peripheral blood T cells. Looking at the study overall: Peripheral blood of the recipients supplied T cell receptor repertoires that were compared with those in transplanted livers. Overall study results and limits: Repertoires of T cell receptors in liver allografts reportedly differed from peripheral blood repertoires.

This CDR3 contains 13 residues. CDR1 is SGHDT, CDR2 YYEEEE, per germline. Each CDR3 protein is one row after TCRdb ran MiXCR on the reads. The table includes roughly 3,900 distinct CDR3 sequences, about 18% detected once. This chain uses TRBV5-6 with TRBJ1-2; D is unresolved. The sequence derives from a human patient who had a liver transplant. Among the T cells, some may be from the graft donor. The CDR3: CVSSLGQDYGYTF. The CDR3 nucleotides are TGTGTCAGCAGCTTAGGGCAGGACTATGGCTACACCTTC.